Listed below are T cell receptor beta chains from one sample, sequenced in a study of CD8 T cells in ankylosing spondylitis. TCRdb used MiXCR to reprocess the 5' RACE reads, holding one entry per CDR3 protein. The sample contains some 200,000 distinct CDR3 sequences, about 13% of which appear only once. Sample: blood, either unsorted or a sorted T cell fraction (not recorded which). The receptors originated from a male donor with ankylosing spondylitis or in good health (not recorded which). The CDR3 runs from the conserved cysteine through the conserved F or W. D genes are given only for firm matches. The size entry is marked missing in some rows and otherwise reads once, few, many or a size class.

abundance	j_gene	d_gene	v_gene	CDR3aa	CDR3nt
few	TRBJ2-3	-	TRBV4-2	CASSPGAEDTQYF	TGTGCCAGCAGCCCCGGCGCTGAAGATACGCAGTATTTT
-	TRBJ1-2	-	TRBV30	CAWSVEPWGARGYTF	TGTGCCTGGAGTGTAGAGCCCTGGGGGGCTCGGGGCTACACCTTC
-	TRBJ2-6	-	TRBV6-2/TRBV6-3	CASSYVVGAGIRANVLTF	TGTGCCAGCAGTTACGTTGTGGGGGCGGGTATCCGGGCCAACGTCCTGACTTTC
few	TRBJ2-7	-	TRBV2	CASSEGAPYYEQYF	TGTGCCAGCAGTGAAGGAGCTCCTTACTACGAGCAGTACTTC
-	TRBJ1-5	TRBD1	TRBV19	CASSINWTGRQPQHF	TGTGCCAGTAGTATAAATTGGACAGGGCGGCAGCCCCAGCATTTT
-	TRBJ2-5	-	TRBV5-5	CASSYDPEQETQYF	TGTGCCAGCAGCTATGACCCCGAACAAGAGACCCAGTACTTC
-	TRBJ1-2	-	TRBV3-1	CASSQDPREPGMIYGYTF	TGTGCCAGCAGCCAAGACCCCAGGGAGCCAGGGATGATCTATGGCTACACCTTC
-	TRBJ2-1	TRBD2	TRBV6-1	CASSEALGLAGDNEQFF	TGTGCCAGCAGTGAAGCGCTAGGACTAGCGGGAGACAATGAGCAGTTCTTC
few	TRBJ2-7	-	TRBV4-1	CASSQEGRSYEQYF	TGCGCCAGCAGCCAAGAAGGTCGGTCCTACGAGCAGTACTTC
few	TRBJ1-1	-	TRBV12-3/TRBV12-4	CASSFGQLNTEAFF	TGTGCCAGCAGTTTCGGGCAGCTGAACACTGAAGCTTTCTTT
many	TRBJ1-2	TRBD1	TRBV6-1	CASSDGTGNGYTF	TGTGCCAGCAGTGACGGGACAGGGAATGGCTACACCTTC
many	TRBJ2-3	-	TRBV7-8	CASSLAVRGTDTQYF	TGTGCCAGCAGCTTAGCGGTCAGGGGAACAGATACGCAGTATTTT
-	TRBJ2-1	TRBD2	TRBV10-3	CAISERTSGIFTYEQFF	TGTGCCATCAGTGAACGGACTAGCGGGATATTTACATATGAGCAGTTCTTC
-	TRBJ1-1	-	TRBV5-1	CASSLAPPGGNTEAFF	TGCGCCAGCAGCTTGGCCCCTCCCGGGGGAAACACTGAAGCTTTCTTT
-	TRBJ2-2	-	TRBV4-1	CASSQEGQNTGELFF	TGCGCCAGCAGCCAGGAGGGACAGAACACCGGGGAGCTGTTTTTT
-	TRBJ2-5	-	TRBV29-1	CSVDRGKTQYF	TGCAGCGTTGACAGGGGTAAGACCCAGTACTTC
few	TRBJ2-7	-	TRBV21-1	CASSKDRGSSYEQYF	TGTGCCAGCAGCAAAGACAGGGGAAGCTCCTACGAGCAGTACTTC
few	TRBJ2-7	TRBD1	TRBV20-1	CSARPRQGPWEQYF	TGCAGTGCTAGACCGAGACAGGGTCCTTGGGAGCAGTACTTC
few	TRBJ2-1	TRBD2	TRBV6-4	CASSGSSGGYNEQFF	TGTGCCAGCAGTGGGTCTAGCGGGGGTTACAATGAGCAGTTCTTC
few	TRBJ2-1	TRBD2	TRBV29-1	CSVEDGGLAGYEQFF	TGCAGCGTTGAAGATGGGGGGCTAGCGGGATATGAGCAGTTCTTC
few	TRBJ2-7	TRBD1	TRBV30	CAWRGTEDEQYF	TGTGCCTGGAGGGGGACAGAGGACGAGCAGTACTTC
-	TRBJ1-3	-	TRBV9	CASSVGHSGNTIYF	TGTGCCAGCAGCGTAGGGCACTCTGGAAACACCATATATTTT
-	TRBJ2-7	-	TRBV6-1	CASGGGLSYEQYF	TGTGCCAGCGGGGGGGGCCTCTCCTACGAGCAGTACTTC
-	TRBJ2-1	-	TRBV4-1	CASSQEQGYNEQFF	TGCGCCAGCAGCCAAGAACAGGGTTACAATGAGCAGTTCTTC
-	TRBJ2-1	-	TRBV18	CASSSYRMEGYSYNEQFF	TGTGCCAGCTCATCTTACAGGATGGAGGGTTACTCCTACAATGAGCAGTTCTTC
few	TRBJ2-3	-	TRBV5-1	CASSLAGALSTDTQYF	TGCGCCAGCAGCTTGGCAGGGGCCCTGAGCACAGATACGCAGTATTTT
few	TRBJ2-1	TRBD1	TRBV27	CASSSDRAYNEQFF	TGTGCCAGCAGTTCGGACAGGGCCTACAATGAGCAGTTCTTC
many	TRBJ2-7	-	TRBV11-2	CASSFADSSYEQYF	TGTGCCAGCAGCTTCGCCGACAGCTCCTACGAGCAGTACTTC
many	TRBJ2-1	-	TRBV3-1	CASSQFTAEQFF	TGTGCCAGCAGCCAATTTACCGCCGAGCAGTTCTTC
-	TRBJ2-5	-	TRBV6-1	CASTLGYGGETQYF	TGTGCCAGCACCCTGGGCTATGGGGGGGAGACCCAGTACTTC
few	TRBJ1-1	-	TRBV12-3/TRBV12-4	CASSLAGFWSEAFF	TGTGCCAGCAGTTTAGCAGGGTTCTGGTCTGAAGCTTTCTTT
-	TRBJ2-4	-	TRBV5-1	CASSPSDGPSAKNIQYF	TGCGCCAGCAGCCCATCGGACGGCCCTTCTGCCAAAAACATTCAGTACTTC
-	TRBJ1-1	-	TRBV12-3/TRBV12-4	CASIWGNTEAFF	TGTGCCAGCATCTGGGGTAACACTGAAGCTTTCTTT
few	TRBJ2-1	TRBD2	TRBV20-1	CSAPGTSAPASYNEQFF	TGCAGTGCGCCCGGGACTAGCGCACCCGCCTCCTACAATGAGCAGTTCTTC
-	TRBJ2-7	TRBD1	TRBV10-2	CASRPGQVPYEQYF	TGCGCCAGCAGACCCGGACAGGTTCCATACGAGCAGTACTTC
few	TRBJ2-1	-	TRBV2	CASSPLPVNEQFF	TGTGCCAGCAGCCCCCTCCCCGTCAATGAGCAGTTCTTC
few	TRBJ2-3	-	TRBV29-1	CSVGGVDTLLWDTQYF	TGCAGCGTTGGGGGGGTGGACACCCTTCTATGGGATACGCAGTATTTT
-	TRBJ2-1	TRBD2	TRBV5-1	CAGGRGYYNEQFF	TGCGCCGGAGGGAGGGGTTACTACAATGAGCAGTTCTTC
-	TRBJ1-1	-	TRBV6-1	CASGRMVGTEAFF	TGTGCCAGCGGGAGAATGGTGGGCACTGAAGCTTTCTTT
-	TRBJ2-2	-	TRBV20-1	CSAHTGTGELFF	TGCAGTGCTCACACAGGGACCGGGGAGCTGTTTTTT
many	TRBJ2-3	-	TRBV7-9	CASSLAREGHHTDTQYF	TGTGCCAGCAGCTTAGCGCGAGAAGGACACCACACAGATACGCAGTATTTT
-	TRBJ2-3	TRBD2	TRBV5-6	CASSVSGMVGTDTQYF	TGTGCCAGCAGCGTGAGCGGGATGGTTGGCACAGATACGCAGTATTTT
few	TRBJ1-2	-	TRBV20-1	CSARALGGADYGYTF	TGCAGTGCTAGAGCGTTGGGGGGCGCAGACTATGGCTACACCTTC
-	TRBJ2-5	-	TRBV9	CASSVGGSIAETQYF	TGTGCCAGCAGCGTAGGGGGGAGTATTGCGGAGACCCAGTACTTC
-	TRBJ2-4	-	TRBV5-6	CASSFMSELAKNIQYF	TGTGCCAGCAGCTTTATGAGCGAACTAGCCAAAAACATTCAGTACTTC
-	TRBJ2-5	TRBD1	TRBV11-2	CASSTDRGILRGQETQYF	TGTGCCAGCAGCACGGACAGGGGGATCCTAAGGGGTCAAGAGACCCAGTACTTC
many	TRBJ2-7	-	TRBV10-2	CASDDIGSSTYEQYF	TGCGCCAGCGACGATATCGGGTCGTCAACCTACGAGCAGTACTTC
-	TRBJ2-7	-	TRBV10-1	CAAGRQGIREDYEQYF	TGCGCAGCGGGGAGGCAGGGGATACGAGAAGACTACGAGCAGTACTTC
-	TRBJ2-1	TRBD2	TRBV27	CASSPLAATFKVQFF	TGTGCCAGCAGCCCACTAGCGGCCACCTTCAAGGTGCAGTTCTTC
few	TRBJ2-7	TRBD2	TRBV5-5	CASSLAGEVYEQYF	TGTGCCAGCAGCTTAGCGGGAGAGGTCTACGAGCAGTACTTC
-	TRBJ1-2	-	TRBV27	CASSPAPANYGYTF	TGTGCCAGCAGCCCGGCCCCGGCTAACTATGGCTACACCTTC
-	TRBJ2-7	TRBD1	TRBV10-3	CAISEPGTGLTYEQYF	TGTGCCATCAGTGAGCCGGGGACAGGTCTTACCTACGAGCAGTACTTC
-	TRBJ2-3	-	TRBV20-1	CSARVGATSTDTQYF	TGCAGTGCTAGAGTGGGGGCTACTAGCACAGATACGCAGTATTTT
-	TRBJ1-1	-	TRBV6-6	CASSYVTTEAFF	TGTGCCAGCAGTTACGTCACCACTGAAGCTTTCTTT
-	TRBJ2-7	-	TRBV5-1	CASSLGLTGSYEQYF	TGCGCCAGCAGCTTGGGCCTAACAGGTTCCTACGAGCAGTACTTC
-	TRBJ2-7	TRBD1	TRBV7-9	CASSLPRDRVTEQYF	TGTGCCAGCAGCCTCCCCCGGGACAGGGTTACCGAGCAGTACTTC
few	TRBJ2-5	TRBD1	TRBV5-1	CASSSNNRGETQYF	TGCGCCAGCAGCTCTAATAACAGGGGGGAGACCCAGTACTTC